The rows below give T cell receptor beta chains drawn from one sample of a study of cytomegalovirus exposure and HLA in healthy donors. Method: immunoSEQ multiplex PCR; TCRdb's copy keeps in-frame clones and lacks some. The sample lists about 160,000 clones; roughly 84% were seen once. Source material: PBMCs. Receptors originate from a man aged 18 to 35 in good health and CMV-seropositive. The CDR3 runs from the conserved cysteine through the conserved F or W. A D gene is named only where the DNA matches it firmly. Only some rows state a clone size, as once, few, many or a class for expanded clones.

d_call clone_size j_call v_call cdr3_nt cdr3_aa
- - TRBJ2-5 TRBV7-9 TGTGCCAGCAGCCCTGGAGGGCGGGGTGGAGAGACCCAGTACTTC CASSPGGRGGETQYF
TRBD2 - TRBJ2-3 TRBV14 TGTGCCAGCAGCCAGGAAAGGACTAGCTTGGGGGATACGCAGTATTTT CASSQERTSLGDTQYF
- - TRBJ1-6 TRBV4-3 TGCGCCAGCAGCCAAGATCCGCCAGGCTCGTATAATTCACCCCTCCACTTT CASSQDPPGSYNSPLHF
- - TRBJ1-1 TRBV12-2 TGTGCAAGTCGCTTAAGGGGGAAAGGCACTGAAGCTTTCTTT CASRLRGKGTEAFF
TRBD1 - TRBJ2-1 TRBV5-6 TGTGCCAGCAGCCACCGGGACAGGGGTGGAGAGCAGTTCTTC CASSHRDRGGEQFF
- - TRBJ2-2 TRBV11-3 TGTGCCAGCAGCTTATCAAGAGGGGGAACCGGGGAGCTGTTTTTT CASSLSRGGTGELFF
- - TRBJ2-5 TRBV5-4 TGTGCCAGCAGCTTAGGGGGAGCCCAGTACTTC CASSLGGAQYF
TRBD1 - TRBJ1-1 TRBV5-1 TGCGCCAGCAGCCCCAGGGGGGCGGGGAACACTGAAGCTTTCTTT CASSPRGAGNTEAFF
- - TRBJ1-1 TRBV19 TGTGCAAGTGGGTGGGGCCTTCAGAACACTGAAGCTTTCTTT CASGWGLQNTEAFF
TRBD2 - TRBJ2-2 TRBV6-7 TGTGCCAGGAGCTTTAGCGGGGGACACACCGGGGAGCTGTTTTTT CARSFSGGHTGELFF
TRBD1 - TRBJ1-1 TRBV30 TGTGCCGGACACGCCGGGACAGGGGGCCCAAAAACCACTGAAGCTTTCTTT CAGHAGTGGPKTTEAFF
- few TRBJ1-5 TRBV19 TGTGCCAGTAATTTGGCAGGGGTTGCCAATCAGCCCCAGCATTTT CASNLAGVANQPQHF
TRBD1 - TRBJ1-1 TRBV11-3 TGTGCCAGCAGCAGGGGGACAGGTGAAGCTTTCTTT CASSRGTGEAFF
- - TRBJ2-3 TRBV6-5 TGTGCCAGCAGTTACTTAGGCGGAGGAGCAGATACGCAGTATTTT CASSYLGGGADTQYF
TRBD1 once TRBJ1-4 TRBV5-5 TGTGCCAGCAGCTTGTCCTCGGGGACAGGGCCGAACTCGTCCGAAAAACTGTTTTTT CASSLSSGTGPNSSEKLFF
- - TRBJ1-2 TRBV19 TGTGCCAGTAGTACCCAACGGGGGGCATCTAACTATGGCTACACCTTC CASSTQRGASNYGYTF
- - TRBJ1-5 TRBV11-2 TGTGCCAGCAGCCCCCAGGGGTACGGTCAGCCCCAGCATTTT CASSPQGYGQPQHF
- - TRBJ1-5 TRBV5-1 TGCGCCAGCAGCCTCCCTAGACAGATACCCCAGGGCTATCAGCCCCAGCATTTT CASSLPRQIPQGYQPQHF
TRBD1 once TRBJ1-1 TRBV7-9 TGTGCCAGCAGCCGGACTACAGGGGTGAACACTGAAGCTTTCTTT CASSRTTGVNTEAFF